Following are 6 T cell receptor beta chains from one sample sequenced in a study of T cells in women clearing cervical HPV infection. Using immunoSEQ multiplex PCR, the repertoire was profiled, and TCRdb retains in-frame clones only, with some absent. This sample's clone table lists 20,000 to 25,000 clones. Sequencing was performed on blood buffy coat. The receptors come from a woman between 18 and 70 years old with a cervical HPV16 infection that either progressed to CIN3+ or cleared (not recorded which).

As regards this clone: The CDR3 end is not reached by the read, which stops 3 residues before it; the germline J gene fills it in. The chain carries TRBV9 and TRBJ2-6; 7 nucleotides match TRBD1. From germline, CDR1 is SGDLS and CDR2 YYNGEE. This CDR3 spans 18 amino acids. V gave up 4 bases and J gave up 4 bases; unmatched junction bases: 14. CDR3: CASSTSTGKRTGANVLTF. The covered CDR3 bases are TGTGCCAGCAGCACTTCGACAGGGAAGAGGACCGGGGCCAACGTC.

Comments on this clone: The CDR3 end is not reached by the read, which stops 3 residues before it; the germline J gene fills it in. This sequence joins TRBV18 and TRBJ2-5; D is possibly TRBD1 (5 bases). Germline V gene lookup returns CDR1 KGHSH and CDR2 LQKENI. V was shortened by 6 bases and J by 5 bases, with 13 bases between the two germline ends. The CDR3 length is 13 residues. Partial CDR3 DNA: TGTGCCAGCTCCGGTGTCAGGGTGGAGACC. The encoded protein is CASSGVRVET. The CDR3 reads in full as CASSGVRVETQYF.

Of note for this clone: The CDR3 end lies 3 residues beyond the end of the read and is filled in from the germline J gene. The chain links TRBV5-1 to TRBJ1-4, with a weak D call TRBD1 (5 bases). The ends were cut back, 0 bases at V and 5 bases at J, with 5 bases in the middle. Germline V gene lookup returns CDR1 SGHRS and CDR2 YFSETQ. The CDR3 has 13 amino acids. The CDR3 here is CASSLGGNEKLFF. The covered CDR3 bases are TGCGCCAGCAGCTTGGGGGGCAATGAAAAA.

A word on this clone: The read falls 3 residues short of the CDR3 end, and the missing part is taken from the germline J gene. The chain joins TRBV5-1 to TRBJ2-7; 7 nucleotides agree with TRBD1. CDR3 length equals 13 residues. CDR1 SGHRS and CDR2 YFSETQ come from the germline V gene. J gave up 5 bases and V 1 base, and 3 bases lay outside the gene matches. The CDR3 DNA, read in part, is TGCGCCAGCAGCTTGAAGACAGGGCACGAG. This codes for CASSLKTGHE. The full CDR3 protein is CASSLKTGHEQYF.

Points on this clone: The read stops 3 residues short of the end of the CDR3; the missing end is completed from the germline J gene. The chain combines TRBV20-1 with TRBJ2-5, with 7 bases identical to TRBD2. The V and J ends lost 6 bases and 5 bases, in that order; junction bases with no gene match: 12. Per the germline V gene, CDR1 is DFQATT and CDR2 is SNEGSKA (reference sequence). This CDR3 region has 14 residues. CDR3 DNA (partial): TGCAGTGCCCCTCTAGGACGGGGAGGGGAGACC. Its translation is CSAPLGRGGET. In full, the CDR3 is CSAPLGRGGETQYF.

Partial CDR3 DNA: TGTGCCAGCAGCTTACGGGGGACAGGAAGAGGCCGTGAGCCC. Translating gives CASSLRGTGRGREP. The CDR3, in full, reads CASSLRGTGRGREPQHF. The chain is built from TRBV7-8 and TRBJ1-5, with 8 bases identical to TRBD1. The read halts 3 residues ahead of the CDR3 end, with the missing end drawn from the germline J gene. The length of the CDR3 is 17 residues. Germline values: CDR1 SGHVS, CDR2 FQNEAQ. The junction had 14 bases not matched to a gene; V was cut back by 2 bases and J by 8 bases. Complete variable domain (other parts from reference TRBV7-8 and TRBJ1-5): GAGVSQSPRYKVAKRGQDVALRCDPISGHVSLFWYQQALGQGPEFLTYFQNEAQLDKSGLPSDRFFAERPEGSVSTLKIQRTQQEDSAVYLCASSLRGTGRGREPQHFGDGTRLSIL.